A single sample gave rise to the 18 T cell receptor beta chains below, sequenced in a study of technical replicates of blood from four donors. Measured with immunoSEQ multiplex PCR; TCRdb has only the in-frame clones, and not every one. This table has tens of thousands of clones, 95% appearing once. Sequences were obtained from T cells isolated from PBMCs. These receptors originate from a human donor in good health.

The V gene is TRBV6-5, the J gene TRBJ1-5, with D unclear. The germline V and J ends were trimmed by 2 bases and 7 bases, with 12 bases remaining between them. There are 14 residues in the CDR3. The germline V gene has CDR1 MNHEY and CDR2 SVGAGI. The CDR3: CASSYEVGFQPQHF. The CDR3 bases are TGTGCCAGCAGTTACGAGGTCGGGTTCCAGCCCCAGCATTTT.

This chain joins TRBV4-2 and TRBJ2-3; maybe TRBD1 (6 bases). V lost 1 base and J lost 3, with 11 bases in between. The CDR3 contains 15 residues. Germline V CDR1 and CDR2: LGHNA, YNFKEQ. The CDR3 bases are TGTGCCAGCAGCCAAGGAGTCGGACAGACAGATACGCAGTATTTT. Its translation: CASSQGVGQTDTQYF.

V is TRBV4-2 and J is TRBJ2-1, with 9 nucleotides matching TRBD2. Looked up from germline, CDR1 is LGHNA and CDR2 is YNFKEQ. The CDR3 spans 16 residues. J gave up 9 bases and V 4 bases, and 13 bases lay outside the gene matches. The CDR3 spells CASSPSRRAGGGEQFF. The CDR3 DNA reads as TGTGCCAGCAGCCCCTCCCGGCGCGCGGGAGGGGGTGAGCAGTTCTTC.

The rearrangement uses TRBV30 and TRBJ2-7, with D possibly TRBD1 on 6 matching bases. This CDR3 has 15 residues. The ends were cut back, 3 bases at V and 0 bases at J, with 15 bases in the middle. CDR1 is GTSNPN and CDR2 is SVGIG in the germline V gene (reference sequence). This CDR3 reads CAWRAGQSSSYEQYF. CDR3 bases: TGTGCCTGGAGGGCCGGACAGTCATCCTCCTACGAGCAGTACTTC.

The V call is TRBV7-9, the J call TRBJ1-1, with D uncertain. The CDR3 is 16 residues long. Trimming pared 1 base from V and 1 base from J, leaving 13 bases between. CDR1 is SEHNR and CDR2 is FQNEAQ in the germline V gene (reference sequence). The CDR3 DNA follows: TGTGCCAGCAGCTTAGGTCCTGAACCGGGGAACACTGAAGCTTTCTTT. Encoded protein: CASSLGPEPGNTEAFF.

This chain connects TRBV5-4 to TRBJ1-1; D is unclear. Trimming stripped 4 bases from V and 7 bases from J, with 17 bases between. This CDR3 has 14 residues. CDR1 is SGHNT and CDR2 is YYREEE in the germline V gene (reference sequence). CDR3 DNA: TGTGCCAGCAGCCCCCCCAACTCGGAGAGTGAAGCTTTCTTT. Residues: CASSPPNSESEAFF.

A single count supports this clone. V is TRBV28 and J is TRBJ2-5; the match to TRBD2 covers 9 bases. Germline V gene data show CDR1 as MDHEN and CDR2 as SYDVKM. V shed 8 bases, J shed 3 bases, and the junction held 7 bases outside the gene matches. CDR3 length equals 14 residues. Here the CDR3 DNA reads TGTGCCAGCCAACCGGAGCGGGAGGAAGAGACCCAGTACTTC. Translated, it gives CASQPEREEETQYF.

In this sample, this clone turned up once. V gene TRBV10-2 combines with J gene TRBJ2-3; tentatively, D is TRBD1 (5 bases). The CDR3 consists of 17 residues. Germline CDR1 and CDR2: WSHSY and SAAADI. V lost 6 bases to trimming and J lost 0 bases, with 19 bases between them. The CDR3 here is CASRRDRRKFSTDTQYF. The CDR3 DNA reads TGCGCCAGCAGGCGCGACAGAAGAAAGTTTAGCACAGATACGCAGTATTTT.

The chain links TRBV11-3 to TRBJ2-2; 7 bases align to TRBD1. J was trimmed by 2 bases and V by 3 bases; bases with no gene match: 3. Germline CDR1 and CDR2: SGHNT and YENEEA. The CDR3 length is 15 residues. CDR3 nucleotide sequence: TGTGCCAGCAGCTTCCGGGACAGTAACACCGGGGAGCTGTTTTTT. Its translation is CASSFRDSNTGELFF.

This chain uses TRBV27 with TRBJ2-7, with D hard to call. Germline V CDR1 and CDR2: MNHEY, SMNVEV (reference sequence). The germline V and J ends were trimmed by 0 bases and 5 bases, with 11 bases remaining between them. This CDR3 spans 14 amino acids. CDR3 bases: TGTGCCAGCAGTTTATCGGTAGGTAGCCACGAGCAGTACTTC. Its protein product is CASSLSVGSHEQYF.

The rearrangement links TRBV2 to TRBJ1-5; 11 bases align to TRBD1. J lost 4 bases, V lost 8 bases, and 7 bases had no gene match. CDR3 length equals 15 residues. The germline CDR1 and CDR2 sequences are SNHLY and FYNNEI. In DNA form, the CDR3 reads TGTGCCAGCGGCCGGGACAGGGGGTTGAATCAGCCCCAGCATTTT. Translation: CASGRDRGLNQPQHF.

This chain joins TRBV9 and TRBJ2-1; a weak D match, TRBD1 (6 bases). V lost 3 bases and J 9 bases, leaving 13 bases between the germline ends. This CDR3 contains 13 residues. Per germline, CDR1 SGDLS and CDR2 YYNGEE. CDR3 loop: CASSATGIVEQFF. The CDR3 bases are TGTGCCAGCAGCGCAACAGGGATTGTTGAGCAGTTCTTC.

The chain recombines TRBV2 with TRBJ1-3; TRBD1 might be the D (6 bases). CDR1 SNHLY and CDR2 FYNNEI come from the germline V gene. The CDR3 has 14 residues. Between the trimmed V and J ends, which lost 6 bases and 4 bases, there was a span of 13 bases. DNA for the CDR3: TGTGCCAGCAGCGAACAGGGATTCGGAAACACCATATATTTT. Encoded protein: CASSEQGFGNTIYF. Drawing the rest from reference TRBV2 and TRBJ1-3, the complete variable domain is EPEVTQTPSHQVTQMGQEVILRCVPISNHLYFYWYRQILGQKVEFLVSFYNNEISEKSEIFDDQFSVERPDGSNFTLKIRSTKLEDSAMYFCASSEQGFGNTIYFGEGSWLTVV.

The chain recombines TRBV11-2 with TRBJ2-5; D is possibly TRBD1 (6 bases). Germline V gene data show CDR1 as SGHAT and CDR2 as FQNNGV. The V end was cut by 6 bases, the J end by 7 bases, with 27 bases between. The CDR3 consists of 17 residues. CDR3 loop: CASRPPVDSPHHGTQYF. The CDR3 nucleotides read TGTGCCAGCAGGCCACCCGTGGACAGCCCTCACCACGGGACCCAGTACTTC.

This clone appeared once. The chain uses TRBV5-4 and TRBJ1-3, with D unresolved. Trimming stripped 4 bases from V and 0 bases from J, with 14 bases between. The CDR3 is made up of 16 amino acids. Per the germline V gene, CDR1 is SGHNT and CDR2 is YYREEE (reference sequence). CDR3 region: CASSIQTSRSGNTIYF. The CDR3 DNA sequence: TGTGCCAGCAGCATCCAGACATCTCGCTCTGGAAACACCATATATTTT.

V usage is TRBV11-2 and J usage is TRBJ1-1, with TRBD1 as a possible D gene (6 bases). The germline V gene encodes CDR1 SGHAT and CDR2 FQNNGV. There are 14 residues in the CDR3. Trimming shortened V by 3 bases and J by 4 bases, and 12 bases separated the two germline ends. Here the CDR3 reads CASSLGGQVTEAFF. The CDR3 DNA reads TGTGCCAGCAGCTTGGGGGGGCAGGTCACTGAAGCTTTCTTT.

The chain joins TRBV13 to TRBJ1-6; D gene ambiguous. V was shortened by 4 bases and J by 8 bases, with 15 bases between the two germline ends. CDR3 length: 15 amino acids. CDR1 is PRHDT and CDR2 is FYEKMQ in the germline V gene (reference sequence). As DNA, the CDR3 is TGTGCCAGCAGCTCAACCACAGTCTCGGATTCACCCCTCCACTTT. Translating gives CASSSTTVSDSPLHF.

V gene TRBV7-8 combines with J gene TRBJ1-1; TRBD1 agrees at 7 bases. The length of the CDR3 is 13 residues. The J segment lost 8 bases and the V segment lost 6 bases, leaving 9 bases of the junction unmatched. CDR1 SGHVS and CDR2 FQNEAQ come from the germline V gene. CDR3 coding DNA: TGTGCCAGCAGTCATTCGCTGACAGGGGAAGCTTTCTTT. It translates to CASSHSLTGEAFF.